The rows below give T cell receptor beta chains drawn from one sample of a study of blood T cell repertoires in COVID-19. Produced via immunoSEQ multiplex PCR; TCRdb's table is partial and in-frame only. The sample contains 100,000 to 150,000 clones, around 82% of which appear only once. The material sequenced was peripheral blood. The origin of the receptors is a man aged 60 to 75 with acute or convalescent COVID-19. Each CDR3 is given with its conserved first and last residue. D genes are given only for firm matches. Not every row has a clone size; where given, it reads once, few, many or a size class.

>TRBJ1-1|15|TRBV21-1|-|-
TGTGCCAGCAGCAAAGGGTCCTCAACGGGCACTGAAGCTTTCTTT
CASSKGSSTGTEAFF
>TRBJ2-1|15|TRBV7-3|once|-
TGTGCCAGCAGCTTAAGCCCGAGCTCCTACAATGAGCAGTTCTTC
CASSLSPSSYNEQFF
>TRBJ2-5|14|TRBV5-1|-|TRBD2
TGCGCCAGCAGCTTGGGGCGGGGGCAAGAGACCCAGTACTTC
CASSLGRGQETQYF
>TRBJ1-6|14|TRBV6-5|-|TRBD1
TGTGCCAGCAGCTCCGGGACAGCCAATTCACCCCTCCACTTT
CASSSGTANSPLHF
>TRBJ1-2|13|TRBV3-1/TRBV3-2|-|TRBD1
TGTGCCAGCAGCTCGGACAGGGCCTATGGCTACACCTTC
CASSSDRAYGYTF
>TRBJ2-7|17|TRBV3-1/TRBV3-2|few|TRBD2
TGTGCCAGCAGCCAAGGGCTAGCGGTGTCCGTTTCCTACGAGCAGTACTTC
CASSQGLAVSVSYEQYF
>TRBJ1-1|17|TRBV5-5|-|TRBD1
TGTGCCAGCAGCGCGCGGACAGGGGGCGCGGTGAACACTGAAGCTTTCTTT
CASSARTGGAVNTEAFF
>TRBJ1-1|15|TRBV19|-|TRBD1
TGTGCCAGTAGGACAGGGGGCGCGACGGGGACTGAAGCTTTCTTT
CASRTGGATGTEAFF
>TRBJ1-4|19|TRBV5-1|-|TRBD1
TGCGCCAGCAGCCTCACTTGGAGGGGACAGAGAAAGAAGGTTGAAAAACTGTTTTTT
CASSLTWRGQRKKVEKLFF
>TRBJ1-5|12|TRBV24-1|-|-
TGTGCCACCAGTGGGCAAAATCAGCCCCAGCATTTT
CATSGQNQPQHF
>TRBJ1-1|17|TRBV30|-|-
TGTGCCTGGAGTGTACCCCCCCCTGTCAGTGTAAACACTGAAGCTTTCTTT
CAWSVPPPVSVNTEAFF
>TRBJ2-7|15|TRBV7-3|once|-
TGTGCCAGCAGCTCACAGGGGGGAGGGCTCTACGAGCAGTACTTC
CASSSQGGGLYEQYF
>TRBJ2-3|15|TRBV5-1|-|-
TGCGCCAGCAGCTTACAGGACACAAGCACAGATACGCAGTATTTT
CASSLQDTSTDTQYF
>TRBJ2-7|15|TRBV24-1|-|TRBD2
TGTGCCACCAGTGATCCTAGCGGGGGAGCCTACGAGCAGTACTTC
CATSDPSGGAYEQYF
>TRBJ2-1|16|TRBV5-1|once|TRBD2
TGCGCCAGCAGCTCGACTAGCGGGGGGGCCGGCGATGAGCAGTTCTTC
CASSSTSGGAGDEQFF
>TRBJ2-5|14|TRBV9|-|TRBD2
TGTGCCAGCAGCCCCGGGACTAGCGAAGAGACCCAGTACTTC
CASSPGTSEETQYF
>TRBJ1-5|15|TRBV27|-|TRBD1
TGTGCCAGCAGATCCGGACAGGTTAGCAATCAGCCCCAGCATTTT
CASRSGQVSNQPQHF
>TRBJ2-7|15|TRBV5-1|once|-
TGCGCCAGCAGCTTGCCAGGGTCTTCGGTATACGAGCAGTACTTC
CASSLPGSSVYEQYF
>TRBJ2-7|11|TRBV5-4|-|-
TGTGCCAGCAGCCAGAGGGACGAGCAGTACTTC
CASSQRDEQYF
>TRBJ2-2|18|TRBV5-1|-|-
TGCGCCAGCAGAGGATTACCGATCGGGAGCGGATTCACCGGGGAGCTGTTTTTT
CASRGLPIGSGFTGELFF
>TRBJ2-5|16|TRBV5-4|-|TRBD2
TGTGCCAGCAGCCCGGAGACTAGCGGGGTGGGGGAGACCCAGTACTTC
CASSPETSGVGETQYF
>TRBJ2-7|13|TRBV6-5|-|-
TGTGCCAGCAGCTCACTACGGGGATACGAGCAGTACTTC
CASSSLRGYEQYF
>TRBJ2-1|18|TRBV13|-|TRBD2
TGTGCCAGCAGCCTAAGAGGTCTCGGCCTAGCGGGGAGGAATGAGCAGTTCTTC
CASSLRGLGLAGRNEQFF
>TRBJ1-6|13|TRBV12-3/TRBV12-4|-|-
TGTGCCAGCAGTTTAAAGCGGAATTCACCCCTCCACTTT
CASSLKRNSPLHF
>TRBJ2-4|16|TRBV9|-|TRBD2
TGTGCCAGCAAGGACCGCGGACTAGTTGTCAAAAACATTCAGTACTTC
CASKDRGLVVKNIQYF
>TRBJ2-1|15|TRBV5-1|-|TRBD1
TGCGCCAGCAGCTTGGAGGGGACAGGGCGGAATGAGCAGTTCTTC
CASSLEGTGRNEQFF
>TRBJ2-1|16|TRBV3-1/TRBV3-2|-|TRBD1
TGTGCCAGCAGCCAAGATACGGGACAGGCCTACAATGAGCAGTTCTTC
CASSQDTGQAYNEQFF
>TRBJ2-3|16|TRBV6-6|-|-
TGTGCCAGCAGTTACTCCCGGGACTCTCGCACAGATACGCAGTATTTT
CASSYSRDSRTDTQYF
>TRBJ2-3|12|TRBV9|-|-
TGTGCCAGCAGTGACCAGGGTGATACGCAGTATTTT
CASSDQGDTQYF
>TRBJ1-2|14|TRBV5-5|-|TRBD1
TGTGCCAGCAGCTGGGAGCGGACAGGAGGTGGCTACACCTTC
CASSWERTGGGYTF
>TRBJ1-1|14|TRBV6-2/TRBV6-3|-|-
TGTGCCAGCAGCGTCGGACAGATGAACACTGAAGCTTTCTTT
CASSVGQMNTEAFF
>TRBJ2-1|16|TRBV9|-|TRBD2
TGTGCCAGCAGCGTGAGTAGCGGGAATAGGAACAATGAGCAGTTCTTC
CASSVSSGNRNNEQFF
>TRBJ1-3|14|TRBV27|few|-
TGTGCCAGCAGTTTACAGGGGCCCGGAAACACCATATATTTT
CASSLQGPGNTIYF
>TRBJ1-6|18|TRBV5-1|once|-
TGCGCCAGCAGCCTTAGCTCTTTGTCCCCGATGAGAGGTTCACCCCTCCACTTT
CASSLSSLSPMRGSPLHF
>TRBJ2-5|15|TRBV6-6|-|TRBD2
TGTGCCAGCAGGTCTAGCGGGGGGGCGCGGGAGACCCAGTACTTC
CASRSSGGARETQYF
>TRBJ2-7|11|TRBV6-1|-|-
TGTGCCAGCAGTCCATCCTACGAGCAGTACTTC
CASSPSYEQYF
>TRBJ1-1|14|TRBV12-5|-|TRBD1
TGTGCTAGTGGTCCGGACAGGGATGACACTGAAGCTTTCTTT
CASGPDRDDTEAFF
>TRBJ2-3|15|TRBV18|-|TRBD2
TGTGCCAGCTCACGGGACTATCCTAGCACAGATACGCAGTATTTT
CASSRDYPSTDTQYF
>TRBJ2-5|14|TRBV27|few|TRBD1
TGTGCCAGCAGTTCTCGGACAGGAACATGGACCCAGTACTTC
CASSSRTGTWTQYF
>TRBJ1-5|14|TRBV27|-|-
TGTGCCAGCAGTTCCGAGTATAGCAATCAGCCCCAGCATTTT
CASSSEYSNQPQHF
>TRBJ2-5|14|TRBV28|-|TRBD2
TGTGCCAGCAGGCTAGCGGGGACAACAGAGACCCAGTACTTC
CASRLAGTTETQYF
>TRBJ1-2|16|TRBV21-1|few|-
TGTGCCAGCAGCAAAGTGCGGGGGCGCATTACCTATGGCTACACCTTC
CASSKVRGRITYGYTF